The rows below give T cell receptor beta chains drawn from one sample of a study of blood T cell repertoires in COVID-19. Repertoires were generated with immunoSEQ multiplex PCR, while TCRdb's copy carries only in-frame clones and drops some. This sample carries about 240,000 clones, 80% to 85% of them seen once, and the ten largest clones take 9.5% to 15%. The sample taken for sequencing was peripheral blood. These receptors all come from a woman aged 60-75 years with active or convalescent COVID-19. Each CDR3 is given with its conserved first and last residue. Each record gives: J gene, V gene, CDR3 protein.

j_gene: TRBJ2-7; v_gene: TRBV19; CDR3aa: CASSIERNYEQYF
j_gene: TRBJ2-7; v_gene: TRBV15; CDR3aa: CATSRDRTDYEQYF
j_gene: TRBJ1-2; v_gene: TRBV6-2/TRBV6-3; CDR3aa: CASSYSGQGGIGYTF
j_gene: TRBJ2-3; v_gene: TRBV18; CDR3aa: CASSPYTGASTDTQYF
j_gene: TRBJ1-1; v_gene: TRBV6-5; CDR3aa: CASSPQGGTTEAFF
j_gene: TRBJ2-1; v_gene: TRBV7-9; CDR3aa: CASSFPIAASYNEQFF
j_gene: TRBJ1-1; v_gene: TRBV5-6; CDR3aa: CASSFYLLNTEAFF
j_gene: TRBJ1-2; v_gene: TRBV20-1; CDR3aa: CSAAGLYGYTF
j_gene: TRBJ2-1; v_gene: TRBV12-5; CDR3aa: CASGLGPGGEQFF
j_gene: TRBJ2-1; v_gene: TRBV30; CDR3aa: CAWRETYNEQFF
j_gene: TRBJ2-5; v_gene: TRBV7-2; CDR3aa: CASSLQGLGQETQYF
j_gene: TRBJ2-5; v_gene: TRBV3-1/TRBV3-2; CDR3aa: CASSPIQGKVGETQYF
j_gene: TRBJ2-1; v_gene: TRBV30; CDR3aa: CAQLAGGPSEQFF
j_gene: TRBJ1-2; v_gene: TRBV9; CDR3aa: CASSGGDRVNYGYTF
j_gene: TRBJ1-1; v_gene: TRBV3-1/TRBV3-2; CDR3aa: CASSQDWGRVNTEAFF
j_gene: TRBJ1-2; v_gene: TRBV5-1; CDR3aa: CASSLGWGVQPDYGYTF